Detailed here is one T cell receptor (beta chain). TCRdb keeps only in-frame clones here, not all; method: immunoSEQ multiplex PCR. The sample comprises roughly 76,000 clones, 75% to 90% of which are singletons, and less than 3% rests with the top ten. These data originate in a study of T cell responses to AZD1222 COVID-19 vaccine. V lost 1 base and J lost 0, with 2 bases in between. This CDR3 comprises 13 residues. In germline, CDR1 is SGHNT, CDR2 YYREEE (reference sequence). The V and J genes are TRBV5-4 and TRBJ1-3; D is undetermined. The source is an adult in good health. Source: peripheral blood, taken on day 0 of AZD1222 vaccination. The CDR3 loop reads CASSLPSGNTIYF. The DNA for the CDR3 is TGTGCCAGCAGCTTGCCCTCTGGAAACACCATATATTTT.